This T cell receptor (beta chain) was sequenced during a study of T cells after yellow fever vaccination. General observations from the study: Although most clonotypes did not, a small share appeared in both CD4 and CD8 compartments. Booster samples showed a return of most primary-vaccination clones (approximately 95% CD4, 70% to 90% CD8).

TCRdb re-called the 5' RACE reads through MiXCR, storing one row per CDR3 protein. The profile shows 150,000 to 200,000 distinct CDR3 sequences, about a tenth of them singletons. This clonotype was counted between two and nine times. Its antigen is not known. Germline trimming cut 6 bases from V and 3 bases from J; bases unmatched to any gene: 2. The CDR3 runs to 13 residues. Germline V gives CDR1 SEHNR, CDR2 FQNEAQ (reference sequence). The material was CD8+ T cells sorted from PBMCs, obtained 45 days after the yellow fever booster vaccination. The sequence was obtained from a man between 18 and 35 years old who received the YFV17D yellow fever vaccine. The chain is built from TRBV7-9 and TRBJ1-5; 7 positions match TRBD1. The CDR3 here is CASRQGTNQPQHF. The CDR3, as DNA: TGTGCCAGCAGACAGGGGACCAATCAGCCCCAGCATTTT.